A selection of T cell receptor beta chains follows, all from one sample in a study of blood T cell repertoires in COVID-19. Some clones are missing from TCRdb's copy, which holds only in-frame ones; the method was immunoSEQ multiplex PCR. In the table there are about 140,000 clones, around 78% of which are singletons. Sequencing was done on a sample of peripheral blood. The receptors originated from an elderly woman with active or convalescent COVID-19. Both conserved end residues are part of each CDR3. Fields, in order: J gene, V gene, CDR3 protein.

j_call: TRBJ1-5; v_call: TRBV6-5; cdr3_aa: CASSRVLANQPQHF
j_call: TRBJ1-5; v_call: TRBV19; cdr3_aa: CASSTRGASNQPQHF
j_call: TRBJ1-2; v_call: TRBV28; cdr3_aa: CASSLWGQGGGYTF
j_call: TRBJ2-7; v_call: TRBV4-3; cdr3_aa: CASSQNWGGGYEQYF
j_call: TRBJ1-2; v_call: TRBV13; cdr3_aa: CASSLRGGDYGYTF
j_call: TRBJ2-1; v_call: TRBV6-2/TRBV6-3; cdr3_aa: CASSQTGVNEQFF
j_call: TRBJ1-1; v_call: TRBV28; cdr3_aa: CASSFLRQANTEAFF
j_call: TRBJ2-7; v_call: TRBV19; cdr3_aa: CASSRTGTGIHEQYF
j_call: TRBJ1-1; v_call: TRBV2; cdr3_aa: CATRLNTEAFF
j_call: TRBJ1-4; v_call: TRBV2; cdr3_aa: CASSEGGRREKLFF
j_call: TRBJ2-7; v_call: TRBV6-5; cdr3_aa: CATDRDRVNYEQYF
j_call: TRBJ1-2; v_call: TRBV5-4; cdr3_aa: CASSLGGADYGYTF
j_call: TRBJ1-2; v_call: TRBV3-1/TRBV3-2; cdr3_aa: CASSPQPTANYGYTF
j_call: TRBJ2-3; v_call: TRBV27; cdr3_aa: CASSLRDRASTDTQYF
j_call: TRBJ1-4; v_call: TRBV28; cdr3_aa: CASSLDRADEKLFF
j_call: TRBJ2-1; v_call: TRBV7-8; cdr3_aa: CASSFHRTSGGSDEQFF
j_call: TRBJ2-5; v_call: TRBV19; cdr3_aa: CASSIRVRETQYF